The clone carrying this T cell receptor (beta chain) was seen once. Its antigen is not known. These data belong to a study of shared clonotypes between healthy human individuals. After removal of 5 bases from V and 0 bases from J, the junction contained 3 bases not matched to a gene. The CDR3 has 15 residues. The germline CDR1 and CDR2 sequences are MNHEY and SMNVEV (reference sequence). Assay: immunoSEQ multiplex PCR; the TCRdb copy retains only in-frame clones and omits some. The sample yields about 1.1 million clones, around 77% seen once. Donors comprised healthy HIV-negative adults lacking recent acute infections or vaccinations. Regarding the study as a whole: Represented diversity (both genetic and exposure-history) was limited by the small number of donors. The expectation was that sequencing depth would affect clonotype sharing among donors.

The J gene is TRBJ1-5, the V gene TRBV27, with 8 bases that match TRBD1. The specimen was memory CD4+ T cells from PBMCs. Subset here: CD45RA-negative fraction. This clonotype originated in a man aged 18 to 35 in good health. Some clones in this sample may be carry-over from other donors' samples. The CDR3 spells CASSDRGYSNQPQHF. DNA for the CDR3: TGTGCCAGCAGTGACAGGGGCTATAGCAATCAGCCCCAGCATTTT.